These T cell receptor beta chains were read from a single sample in a study of T cells in localized non-small cell lung cancer. The repertoire was sequenced with immunoSEQ multiplex PCR; TCRdb's copy has only in-frame clones and lacks some. The sample lists roughly 2,500 clones, around 37% occurring once. The sequenced sample was normal lung tissue next to the tumor, obtained before any cancer treatment. All receptors derive from a woman aged 40-70 years with stage II squamous cell lung carcinoma. Each CDR3 is given without its conserved first and last residue. D genes are given only for firm matches. Size tells how often a clone was seen (once, few, many) or the class of an expanded clone, and some rows leave it out.

abundance	j_gene	len	d_gene	v_gene	CDR3aa
NA	TRBJ1-4	14	TRBD1	TRBV11-3	ASSLTPGQGMGKLF
few	TRBJ2-1	12	NA	TRBV11-3	ASSSGDVYNEQF
few	TRBJ1-1	10	TRBD1	TRBV18	ASSFDRGEAF
medium-sized	TRBJ2-7	14	NA	TRBV6-8	ASTRSPNPGGGEQY
NA	TRBJ1-1	11	NA	TRBV29-1	SVAGNPITEAF
NA	TRBJ2-5	15	TRBD2	TRBV14	ASSQGFLTSRAETQY
medium-sized	TRBJ1-1	12	NA	TRBV11-3	ASSRLTVNTEAF
medium-sized	TRBJ1-1	13	NA	TRBV11-3	ASSLGEGMNTEAF
NA	TRBJ2-1	12	NA	TRBV19	ASSIVPDSYEQF
NA	TRBJ1-4	13	TRBD1	TRBV18	ASSPQGTGDEKLF
NA	TRBJ1-2	12	NA	TRBV28	ASSSADGFYGYT
NA	TRBJ1-1	14	TRBD1	TRBV28	ASSLSRTGWGTEAF
few	TRBJ1-2	10	NA	TRBV6-8	ASRPGAGGYT
NA	TRBJ2-7	13	NA	TRBV11-3	ASSREGGSSYEQY
NA	TRBJ2-7	12	NA	TRBV11-3	ASSRDPGTREQY
NA	TRBJ1-5	12	NA	TRBV18	ASSHRDNNQPQH
NA	TRBJ2-5	12	TRBD1	TRBV6-8	ASSYGTGGETQY
few	TRBJ1-1	10	NA	TRBV6-8	ASIRFNTEAF
once	TRBJ1-5	12	NA	TRBV28	ASSPPDSNQPQH
few	TRBJ2-4	14	NA	TRBV14	ASSQGRGLAKNIQY
few	TRBJ1-1	14	NA	TRBV4-1	ASMEGLDFPNTEAF
medium-sized	TRBJ2-5	15	TRBD2	TRBV6-8	ASSYGLAGVGSETQY
NA	TRBJ2-3	13	TRBD2	TRBV5-1	ASGPSGGAEDTQY
medium-sized	TRBJ2-7	14	TRBD1	TRBV6-8	ASSYYPTGGVYEQY
NA	TRBJ1-1	16	NA	TRBV19	ASSIQLGGAFMNTEAF
NA	TRBJ2-2	15	NA	TRBV18	ASSPETERAISGELF
NA	TRBJ1-4	14	TRBD1	TRBV28	ASRSTGGWGDEKLF
NA	TRBJ1-2	11	NA	TRBV18	ASSLDRTYGYT
few	TRBJ2-2	14	TRBD1	TRBV5-1	ASSATTGIDTGELF
NA	TRBJ2-5	13	NA	TRBV18	ASSPYKGEQETQY
NA	TRBJ2-5	13	TRBD2	TRBV11-3	ASSPPGGGLGTQY
NA	TRBJ2-3	12	TRBD1	TRBV19	ASSPQGATDTQY
few	TRBJ1-1	14	NA	TRBV5-1	ASSSASYRGDTEAF
few	TRBJ2-7	13	TRBD1	TRBV4-1	ASSQATGILGVQY
NA	TRBJ2-1	13	NA	TRBV28	ASSGSGVSYNEQF
NA	TRBJ2-1	13	NA	TRBV9	ASSVEGLSYNEQF
large	TRBJ2-7	12	TRBD1	TRBV19	ASSLIGQGSEQY
NA	TRBJ2-1	12	NA	TRBV19	ASSMGGSYNEQF
few	TRBJ1-6	15	NA	TRBV28	ASSPPLGTGSDSPLH
NA	TRBJ1-2	11	TRBD1	TRBV19	ASSQGVLYGYT
few	TRBJ1-4	13	NA	TRBV6-9	VSSYSRGSPEKLF
medium-sized	TRBJ1-2	12	TRBD1	TRBV11-3	ASSWTGSNYGYT
NA	TRBJ1-5	13	NA	TRBV19	ASNPLGTSNQPQH